This T cell receptor beta chain emerged from a study of graft-versus-host responses after intestinal transplantation. Study at large: Recipients underwent multivisceral, liver-intestinal, or isolated intestinal transplants.

The method was immunoSEQ multiplex PCR; TCRdb's version includes in-frame clones alone and lacks a portion of them. The sample lists tens of thousands of clones, over 80% occurring once. In regard to this clone: The antigen is undetermined.

Study outcomes and limitations: Individuals who had graft-donor T cell macrochimerism had allografts that showed high graft-versus-host to host-versus-graft clonal ratios. GvH clones surfaced in recipient marrow, some emerging earlier in ileum or blood. Declining HvG levels early post-transplant were linked to peak circulating GvH clone levels.

The CDR3 runs 12 residues. V lost 5 bases and J 10 bases, leaving 14 bases between the germline ends. Germline CDR1 reads SGHVS; CDR2 reads FQNEAQ. V usage is TRBV7-8 and J usage is TRBJ1-1; D is unclear. Here the sequenced sample was PBMCs, taken roughly 260 days after intestinal transplant. The source of this sequence is a human patient who received an intestinal transplant, so some T cells may come from the graft donor. CDR3 nucleotides: TGTGCCAGCAGCCACATTCTTGAGGGAGCTTTCTTT. It specifies CASSHILEGAFF. Together with reference TRBV7-8 and TRBJ1-1, the CDR3 gives the full variable domain: GAGVSQSPRYKVAKRGQDVALRCDPISGHVSLFWYQQALGQGPEFLTYFQNEAQLDKSGLPSDRFFAERPEGSVSTLKIQRTQQEDSAVYLCASSHILEGAFFGQGTRLTVV.